The clone carrying this T cell receptor beta chain was picked up one time. The source of the sample is a study of blood T cell repertoires in COVID-19. For the study at large: In each case, the material was cDNA or gDNA derived from T cells, B-cell-depleted T cells, or PBMCs.

Germline V gene sequence: CDR1 MNHEY, CDR2 SVGAGI. V lost 3 bases and J lost 4; bases outside the gene matches: 2. The CDR3 covers 14 residues. Libraries were prepared by immunoSEQ multiplex PCR; TCRdb keeps only in-frame clonotypes and omits some of them. The profile shows some 95,000 clones, less than 85% of them singletons. The clonotype originates from a man between 50 and 59 years old who had recovered from COVID-19. The chain carries TRBV6-5 and TRBJ1-2, with 10 positions matching TRBD1. Input material: peripheral blood. Here the CDR3 DNA reads TGTGCCAGCAGTTATCGGACAGGGGGCTATGGCTACACCTTC. Residues: CASSYRTGGYGYTF.